This T cell receptor (beta chain) was sequenced for a study of cytomegalovirus exposure and HLA in healthy donors. Study results and caveats: Researchers counted around 180 TCR beta chains as cytomegalovirus-associated.

60 Vbeta and 13 Jbeta primers were used in PCR. Sequencing used immunoSEQ multiplex PCR; TCRdb keeps in-frame clones, though not all of them. The data contain under 200,000 clones, 60% to 80% of them seen just once; the ten biggest clones take up around 1.5%. V lost 4 bases, J lost 0 bases, and 9 bases lay in between. Germline lookup yields CDR1 SEHNR and CDR2 FQNEAQ (reference sequence). The CDR3 runs to 14 residues. As to this clone: Its specificity is unknown. Other nucleotide sequences in the sample specify the same CDR3.

The sample taken for sequencing was PBMCs. The V gene is TRBV7-9, the J gene TRBJ1-1, with D tentatively TRBD1 (6 bases). This receptor was identified in a woman aged 25 to 39 in good health and CMV-seronegative. The chain's CDR3 is CASSSQGVNTEAFF. The CDR3 nucleotides read TGTGCCAGCAGCTCACAGGGTGTGAACACTGAAGCTTTCTTT.